These 16 T cell receptor beta chains originate from one sample sequenced in a study of T cell changes during pregnancy in multiple sclerosis (dated by TCRdb to between 2018 and 2021). The method was the immunoSEQ multiplex PCR assay. The immuneACCESS repertoire file appears here via TCRdb, limited to in-frame rearrangements. These files lack a portion of the clones; in checked studies, under half of the deficit traces to unresolved V genes, and the cause of the others is not known. The sample table contains under 110,000 clones; only one count was recorded for 75% to 95% of them. The ten largest clones capture 2.5% to 3.5% of the sample. The sample here was peripheral blood, taken in the second trimester of pregnancy. The source is a female donor with multiple sclerosis, enrolled in a pregnancy study.

CDR3 bases: TGTGCAAGTCGCTTAGTGAAGCCCGAGACGGGGTTTACAAACTATGGCTACACCTTC. It specifies CASRLVKPETGFTNYGYTF. The chain recombines TRBV12-2 with TRBJ1-2. TRBV12-2 is recorded as a pseudogene. CDR3 length equals 19 residues.

This chain uses TRBV28 with TRBJ2-3, with 7 bases that match TRBD2. Germline CDR1 and CDR2: MDHEN and SYDVKM. The CDR3 consists of 15 residues. Germline trimming cut 7 bases from V and 2 bases from J; bases unmatched to any gene: 9. CDR3 bases: TGTGCCAGCACTCGACTAGCTGGAACCACAGATACGCAGTATTTT. Protein product: CASTRLAGTTDTQYF.

This sequence joins TRBV27 and TRBJ2-4; 7 nucleotides align to TRBD2. CDR3 length equals 15 residues. Germline V CDR1 and CDR2: MNHEY, SMNVEV (reference sequence). V gave up 8 bases and J gave up 0 bases; unmatched junction bases: 7. DNA for the CDR3: TGTGCCAGCCGTGGACTAGAAGGAGCCAAAAACATTCAGTACTTC. The encoded protein is CASRGLEGAKNIQYF.

The J gene is TRBJ1-1, the V gene TRBV27; the D gene is possibly TRBD1 (5 bases). Germline V gene lookup returns CDR1 MNHEY and CDR2 SMNVEV (reference sequence). CDR3 size: 12 residues. The V gene lost 0 bases and the J gene lost 7 bases, with 6 bases spanning the gap. The chain's CDR3 is CASSLSGGEAFF. CDR3 sequence (DNA): TGTGCCAGCAGTTTATCGGGGGGTGAAGCTTTCTTT.

The chain joins TRBV29-1 to TRBJ2-5; tentatively, D is TRBD1 (6 bases). Trimming took 4 bases from V and 5 from J, leaving 14 bases between them. Germline V gene lookup returns CDR1 SQVTM and CDR2 ANQGSEA. The CDR3 is 13 amino acids. DNA of the CDR3: TGCAGCGTTGTAGGGGGAGTGGCGGAGACCCAGTACTTC. Protein: CSVVGGVAETQYF.

V is TRBV10-3 and J is TRBJ2-7, with TRBD1 matching over 9 bases. Germline assignment: CDR1 ENHRY and CDR2 SYGVKD. The CDR3 extends over 18 amino acids. With V trimmed by 0 bases and J by 3 bases, 12 bases remained unmatched. CDR3 sequence (DNA): TGTGCCATCAGTGAGTCCCGAGACCCGGGACAGGGTCGCTACGAGCAGTACTTC. Protein product: CAISESRDPGQGRYEQYF.

The chain links TRBV30 to TRBJ1-4, with D perhaps TRBD1 (6 bases). This CDR3 spans 12 amino acids. Trimming took off 2 bases at V and 11 bases at J, with 12 bases between the two ends. Per germline, CDR1 GTSNPN and CDR2 SVGIG (reference sequence). The CDR3 spells CAWSSGQTKLFF. In DNA form, the CDR3 reads TGTGCCTGGAGTTCCGGACAGACGAAACTGTTTTTT.

The rearrangement links TRBV5-1 to TRBJ1-1, with TRBD1 matching 11 bases. Germline V gene data show CDR1 as SGHRS and CDR2 as YFSETQ. Germline trimming cut 4 bases from V and 9 bases from J; bases unmatched to any gene: 11. This CDR3 is 15 amino acids long. CDR3: CASSPGTGGPTQAFF. CDR3 nucleotides: TGCGCCAGCAGCCCCGGGACAGGGGGTCCTACCCAAGCTTTCTTT. Full variable domain (remainder filled in from reference TRBV5-1 and TRBJ1-1): KAGVTQTPRYLIKTRGQQVTLSCSPISGHRSVSWYQQTPGQGLQFLFEYFSETQRNKGNFPGRFSGRQFSNSRSEMNVSTLELGDSALYLCASSPGTGGPTQAFFGQGTRLTVV.

This chain links TRBV2 with TRBJ2-5, with D perhaps matching TRBD2 (6 bases). The ends were cut back, 5 bases at V and 5 bases at J, with 18 bases in the middle. Germline CDR1 and CDR2: SNHLY and FYNNEI. The CDR3 has 15 residues. In nucleotides, the CDR3 is TGTGCCAGCAGTATCGAGCGGGCCTTGGGGGAGACCCAGTACTTC. Translating it yields CASSIERALGETQYF. Full variable domain (missing parts from reference TRBV2 and TRBJ2-5): EPEVTQTPSHQVTQMGQEVILRCVPISNHLYFYWYRQILGQKVEFLVSFYNNEISEKSEIFDDQFSVERPDGSNFTLKIRSTKLEDSAMYFCASSIERALGETQYFGPGTRLLVL.

The chain links TRBV6-6 to TRBJ2-1; 8 positions agree with TRBD1. V shed 11 bases, J shed 9 bases, and the junction held 9 bases outside the gene matches. Germline CDR1 MNHNY, CDR2 SVGAGI (reference sequence). There are 12 residues in the CDR3. CDR3 in amino acids: CASGQGAVEQFF. The CDR3, as DNA: TGTGCCTCAGGGCAGGGGGCGGTTGAGCAGTTCTTC.

V gene TRBV27 combines with J gene TRBJ1-2, with TRBD1 matching over 8 bases. V shed 6 bases, J shed 5 bases, and the junction held 14 bases outside the gene matches. The CDR3 consists of 16 residues. Germline-derived CDR1 and CDR2 are MNHEY and SMNVEV (reference sequence). The CDR3 sequence is CASSSRPTGEGYGYTF. CDR3 coding DNA: TGTGCCAGCAGCTCCAGACCGACAGGGGAAGGGTATGGCTACACCTTC.

This clone turned up a few times. The gene calls are TRBV10-3 and TRBJ1-1, with 7 bases lining up with TRBD1. In germline, CDR1 is ENHRY, CDR2 SYGVKD. Trimming took 9 bases from V and 4 from J; bases not matched to a gene: 8. There are 13 residues in the CDR3. The CDR3 coding sequence is TGTGCCATGAGCACCCCAGGGGGCACTGAAGCTTTCTTT. Its translation: CAMSTPGGTEAFF.

The chain couples TRBV27 to TRBJ2-7; 10 positions agree with TRBD1. The trim removed 3 bases at V and 4 bases at J, leaving 6 bases unmatched. The CDR3 loop spans 15 amino acids. Per germline, CDR1 MNHEY and CDR2 SMNVEV (reference sequence). CDR3 in DNA: TGTGCCAGCAGTTTGTACCCGGGACAGGGGTACGAGCAGTACTTC. Translation: CASSLYPGQGYEQYF.

In this sample, this clone turned up a few times. This rearrangement joins TRBV5-1 to TRBJ2-7; 9 nucleotides match TRBD2. Losses at the gene ends were 2 bases for V and 6 bases for J; bases not matched to a gene: 6. Germline V CDR1 and CDR2: SGHRS, YFSETQ. The CDR3 is 14 residues long. CDR3 sequence (DNA): TGCGCCAGCAGCTTAGGAGCGGGAGGTCGCGAGCAGTACTTC. This translates into CASSLGAGGREQYF.

The genes are TRBV19 and TRBJ2-3, with a tentative D call TRBD1 (6 bases). V was clipped by 7 bases and J by 9 bases, with 17 bases between them. This CDR3 comprises 13 residues. Germline CDR1 reads LNHDA; CDR2 reads SQIVND (reference sequence). The CDR3 sequence is CASTTPWTATQYF. The CDR3 DNA reads TGTGCCAGTACTACCCCCTGGACAGCCACGCAGTATTTT.

The rearrangement joins TRBV5-1 to TRBJ1-1; 9 bases are a match to TRBD1. J lost 3 bases, V lost 0 bases, and 3 bases had no gene match. This CDR3 is 15 amino acids long. The germline CDR1 and CDR2 sequences are SGHRS and YFSETQ. The CDR3 protein is CASSLERQGDTEAFF. The DNA of the CDR3 is TGCGCCAGCAGCTTGGAGAGACAGGGGGACACTGAAGCTTTCTTT.